The 21 T cell receptor beta chains below come from one sample, sequenced in a study of T cells in Graves' hyperthyroidism and ophthalmopathy. RNA transcripts yielded amplified TCR beta CDR3 regions. With the HTBI primer set, the TCR CDR3 went through a first round of RT-PCR. MiXCR, run by TCRdb on the multiplex PCR reads, gives a single entry per CDR3 protein. The data hold hundreds of thousands of distinct CDR3 sequences, with 45% observed a single time. Sequencing was done on a sample of peripheral blood or thyroid tissue (not recorded which). Receptor source: an adult man with Graves' disease, either hyperthyroidism or ophthalmopathy (not recorded which).

With respect to this clonotype: This may be a read error, as it is one base from a much larger clone. The chain employs TRBV7-6 and TRBJ1-1; D might be TRBD1 (5 bases). CDR3 size: 14 residues. V lost 4 bases and J 1 base, leaving 10 bases between the germline ends. CDR1 SGHVS and CDR2 FNYEAQ come from the germline V gene. The CDR3 DNA sequence: TGTGCCAGCAGCTCCCGACAGTCGAACACTGAAGCTTTCTTT. This encodes CASSSRQSNTEAFF.

This clonotype appeared once. CDR3 bases: TGCAGCGTGAGGGGGGCTGTGACCCAGTACTTC. This sequence encodes CSVRGAVTQYF. V gene TRBV29-1 combines with J gene TRBJ2-5; D might be TRBD1 or TRBD2, each matching 6 bases. This CDR3 is 11 amino acids long. The germline V gene encodes CDR1 SQVTM and CDR2 ANQGSEA. Deletions cut 6 bases from V and 7 bases from J, with 12 bases between.

This clonotype was counted at least ten times. V and J are TRBV5-1 and TRBJ1-1; 10 bases line up with TRBD1. J lost 1 base, V lost 2 bases, and 5 bases had no gene match. Germline CDR1 is SGHRS and CDR2 is YFSETQ. The CDR3 has 16 residues. CDR3 in amino acids: CASSLGQGVRNTEAFF. The CDR3 bases are TGCGCCAGCAGCTTAGGACAGGGGGTGCGGAACACTGAAGCTTTCTTT.

This clonotype occurred a few times. This sequence joins TRBV25-1 and TRBJ2-5; 9 bases align to TRBD2. CDR3 length: 16 amino acids. The junction had 8 bases not matched to a gene; V was cut back by 1 base and J by 5 bases. CDR1 and CDR2 (germline): MGHDK, SYGVNS. CDR3 sequence (DNA): TGTGCCAGCAGTGAATCTCGCGGGAGGGCCATCGAGACCCAGTACTTC. Amino acid sequence: CASSESRGRAIETQYF.

The chain combines TRBV20-1 with TRBJ1-1; no definite D call. The CDR3 spans 11 residues. V lost 8 bases to trimming and J lost 8 bases, with 15 bases between them. The V gene's germline CDR1 is DFQATT and CDR2 SNEGSKA (reference sequence). CDR3 sequence: CSPRESAEAFF. In nucleotides, the CDR3 is TGCAGTCCTCGAGAGAGCGCAGAAGCTTTCTTT.

This clonotype came up many times. V and J are TRBV6-6 and TRBJ1-6, with no clear D. Germline loops: CDR1 MNHNY, CDR2 SVGAGI (reference sequence). The CDR3 has 15 amino acids. The germline V and J ends were trimmed by 2 bases and 7 bases, with 12 bases remaining between them. The CDR3 here is CASSYAGSGNSPLHF. The CDR3 coding sequence is TGTGCCAGCAGTTACGCGGGGTCTGGGAATTCACCCCTCCACTTT.

The rearrangement uses TRBV20-1 and TRBJ2-7; the D is unclear. The length of the CDR3 is 16 residues. Germline loops: CDR1 DFQATT, CDR2 SNEGSKA (reference sequence). The germline V and J ends were trimmed by 3 bases and 0 bases, with 18 bases remaining between them. This chain's CDR3 is CSASPTDARSSYEQYF. In nucleotides, the CDR3 is TGCAGTGCTAGCCCCACCGACGCTAGGAGCTCCTACGAGCAGTACTTC.

This clonotype was counted a few times. This chain uses TRBV11-2 with TRBJ1-3; D not certain. The CDR3 extends over 12 amino acids. V was pared by 5 bases and J by 8 bases, with 10 bases between. The germline CDR1 and CDR2 sequences are SGHAT and FQNNGV. CDR3 sequence: CASSNTGDTIYF. CDR3 sequence (DNA): TGTGCCAGCAGCAATACCGGGGACACCATATATTTT.

This clonotype was counted at least ten times. The chain links TRBV7-2 to TRBJ2-5; 7 positions agree with TRBD2. Trimming took 5 bases from V and 5 from J; bases not matched to a gene: 8. Germline V gene sequence: CDR1 SGHTA, CDR2 FQGNSA. CDR3 length: 14 amino acids. In DNA form, the CDR3 reads TGTGCCAGCAGCCAAGGGGAGGGCCACGAGACCCAGTACTTC. Translating it yields CASSQGEGHETQYF.

The V call is TRBV2, the J call TRBJ1-4; 9 bases are shared with TRBD1. Per the germline V gene, CDR1 is SNHLY and CDR2 is FYNNEI. This CDR3 has 13 residues. V lost 8 bases, J lost 11 bases, and 9 bases stayed unmatched. CDR3 DNA sequence: TGTGCCAGCCCGGGACAGGGTAGCGAGAAACTGTTTTTT. Translating it yields CASPGQGSEKLFF.

This chain links TRBV19 with TRBJ2-2, with TRBD2 as a possible D gene (5 bases). V lost 6 bases and J lost 4, with 9 bases in between. The CDR3 is 13 amino acids. Germline V gene data show CDR1 as LNHDA and CDR2 as SQIVND (reference sequence). The CDR3 DNA reads TGTGCCAGTAGGGTAGCGCGCACCGGGGAGCTGTTTTTT. Its protein is CASRVARTGELFF.

This clonotype came up a few times. The genes are TRBV7-2 and TRBJ1-5, with D possibly TRBD1 on 5 matching bases. V shed 6 bases and J shed 1 base, with 16 bases lying between them. There are 16 residues in the CDR3. CDR1 is SGHTA, CDR2 FQGNSA, per germline. The CDR3 region is CASSSGLRGSNQPQHF. CDR3 DNA: TGTGCCAGCAGTTCGGGACTCCGAGGGAGCAATCAGCCCCAGCATTTT.

This clonotype was found a few times. The rearrangement joins TRBV19 to TRBJ2-5, with D possibly TRBD1 on 5 matching bases. The length of the CDR3 is 14 residues. Germline CDR1 and CDR2: LNHDA and SQIVND (reference sequence). The germline V and J ends were trimmed by 6 bases and 1 base, with 12 bases remaining between them. In nucleotides, the CDR3 is TGTGCCAGTAGCCGGACAAGATCCCAAGAGACCCAGTACTTC. The encoded protein is CASSRTRSQETQYF.

Comments on this clonotype: No conserved phenylalanine or tryptophan is present at the end of the CDR3, so a read error is the likely explanation. The chain is built from TRBV12-3 or TRBV12-4 and TRBJ1-1; no firm D call. Trimming pared 5 bases from V and 11 bases from J, leaving 15 bases between. CDR3 length: 12 residues. The CDR3 here is CASSPGEERAFL. The CDR3 DNA sequence: TGTGCCAGCAGTCCCGGGGAGGAGAGGGCTTTCCTT.

V is TRBV5-4 and J is TRBJ1-2; D is unresolved. The CDR3 extends over 15 amino acids. Trimming cost V 4 bases and J 5 bases, with 18 bases left between them. Germline V gives CDR1 SGHNT, CDR2 YYREEE (reference sequence). The CDR3: CASSPQAVGLYGYTF. CDR3 nucleotide sequence: TGTGCCAGCAGCCCCCAGGCTGTGGGATTATATGGCTACACCTTC.

This clonotype was seen at least ten times. CDR3 amino acids: CSARDRDRGFYEQYF. CDR3 nucleotide sequence: TGCAGTGCTAGAGATCGGGACAGGGGCTTCTACGAGCAGTACTTC. The chain has TRBV20-1 and TRBJ2-7; 10 nucleotides agree with TRBD1. The CDR3 runs to 15 residues. Germline CDR1 is DFQATT and CDR2 is SNEGSKA (reference sequence). With V trimmed by 0 bases and J by 3 bases, 5 bases remained unmatched.

The chain has TRBV11-2 and TRBJ1-4; D is uncertain. This CDR3 region has 13 residues. V gave up 4 bases and J gave up 8 bases, with 11 bases separating them. CDR1 and CDR2 (germline): SGHAT, FQNNGV. The DNA of the CDR3 is TGTGCCAGCAGCTCCGGTACGAGGGAAAAACTGTTTTTT. It translates to CASSSGTREKLFF.

The genes are TRBV10-3 and TRBJ2-7; 9 bases align to TRBD2. V lost 5 bases and J lost 3; bases outside the gene matches: 5. The CDR3 runs to 14 residues. Per the germline V gene, CDR1 is ENHRY and CDR2 is SYGVKD. As DNA, the CDR3 is TGTGCCATCAGTCCCATAGCGGGAGACTACGAGCAGTACTTC. Translated, it gives CAISPIAGDYEQYF.

V is TRBV2 and J is TRBJ1-4; D not certain. V was trimmed by 5 bases and J by 0 bases, leaving 10 bases between them. This CDR3 comprises 15 residues. Germline CDR1 is SNHLY and CDR2 is FYNNEI. CDR3: CASSFARATNEKLFF. The DNA of the CDR3 is TGTGCCAGCAGTTTTGCTAGGGCAACTAATGAAAAACTGTTTTTT.

This chain links TRBV29-1 with TRBJ1-6, with a weak D call TRBD1 (5 bases). CDR3 length equals 13 residues. CDR1 is SQVTM and CDR2 is ANQGSEA in the germline V gene. This chain's CDR3 is CSESRVKDSPLHF. CDR3 DNA sequence: TGCAGTGAGTCCAGGGTGAAGGATTCACCCCTCCACTTT. Using reference TRBV29-1 and TRBJ1-6 for the parts outside the CDR3, the full variable domain is SAVISQKPSRDICQRGTSLTIQCQVDSQVTMMFWYRQQPGQSLTLIATANQGSEATYESGFVIDKFPISRPNLTFSTLTVSNMSPEDSSIYLCSESRVKDSPLHFGNGTRLTVT.

This clonotype was recorded many times. This sequence joins TRBV10-1 and TRBJ1-2; 9 positions agree with TRBD1. Germline V lookup: CDR1 WNHNN, CDR2 SYGVQD (reference sequence). CDR3 size: 14 residues. J was trimmed by 1 base and V by 9 bases; bases with no gene match: 6. The CDR3 DNA reads as TGCGCCAGGGATACAGGGGGCGATAACTATGGCTACACCTTC. This translates into CARDTGGDNYGYTF.